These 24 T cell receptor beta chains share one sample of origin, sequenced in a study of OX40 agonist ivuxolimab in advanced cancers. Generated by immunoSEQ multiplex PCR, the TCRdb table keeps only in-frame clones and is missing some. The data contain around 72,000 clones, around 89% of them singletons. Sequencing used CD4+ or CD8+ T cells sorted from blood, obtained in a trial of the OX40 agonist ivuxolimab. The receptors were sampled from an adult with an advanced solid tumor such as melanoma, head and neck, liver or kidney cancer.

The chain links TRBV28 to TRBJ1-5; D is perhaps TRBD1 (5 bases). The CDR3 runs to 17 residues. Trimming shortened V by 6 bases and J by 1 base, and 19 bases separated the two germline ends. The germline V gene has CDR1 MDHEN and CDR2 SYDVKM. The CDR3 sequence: CASSLGGPVSSNQPQHF. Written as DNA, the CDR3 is TGTGCCAGCAGCCTCGGGGGACCGGTTTCGAGCAATCAGCCCCAGCATTTT.

CDR3 loop: CASSPDRGSYNEQFF. DNA of the CDR3: TGCGCCAGCAGCCCTGACCGGGGGTCCTACAATGAGCAGTTCTTC. This chain uses TRBV4-1 with TRBJ2-1; D is possibly TRBD2 (6 bases). V shed 4 bases and J shed 1 base, with 11 bases lying between them. The CDR3 contains 15 residues. Per the germline V gene, CDR1 is MGHRA and CDR2 is YSYEKL.

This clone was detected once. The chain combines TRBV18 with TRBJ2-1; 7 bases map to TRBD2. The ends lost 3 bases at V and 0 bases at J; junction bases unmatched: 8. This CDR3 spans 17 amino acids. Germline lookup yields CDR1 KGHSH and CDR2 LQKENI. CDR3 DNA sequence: TGTGCCAGCTCACCTGGGCTAGCGGCCAGCTCCTACAATGAGCAGTTCTTC. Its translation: CASSPGLAASSYNEQFF. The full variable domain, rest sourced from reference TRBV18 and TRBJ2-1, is NAGVMQNPRHLVRRRGQEARLRCSPMKGHSHVYWYRQLPEEGLKFMVYLQKENIIDESGMPKERFSAEFPKEGPSILRIQQVVRGDSAAYFCASSPGLAASSYNEQFFGPGTRLTVL.

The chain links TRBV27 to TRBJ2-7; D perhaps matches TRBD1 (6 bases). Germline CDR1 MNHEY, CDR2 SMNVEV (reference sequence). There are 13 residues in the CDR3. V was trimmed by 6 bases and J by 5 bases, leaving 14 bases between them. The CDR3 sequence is CASRARGSNEQYF. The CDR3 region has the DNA TGTGCCAGCAGGGCAAGGGGGTCGAACGAGCAGTACTTC.

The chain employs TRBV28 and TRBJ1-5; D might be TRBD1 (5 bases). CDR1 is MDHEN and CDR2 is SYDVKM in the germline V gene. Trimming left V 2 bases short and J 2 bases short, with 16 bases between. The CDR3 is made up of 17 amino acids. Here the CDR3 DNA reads TGTGCCAGCAGTTTAAAGGGGTCTAGCCTTGGCAATCAGCCCCAGCATTTT. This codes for CASSLKGSSLGNQPQHF.

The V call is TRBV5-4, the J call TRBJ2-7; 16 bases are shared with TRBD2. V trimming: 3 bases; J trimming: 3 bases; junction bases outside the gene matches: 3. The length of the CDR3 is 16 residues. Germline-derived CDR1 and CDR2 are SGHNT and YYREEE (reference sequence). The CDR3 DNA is TGTGCCAGCAGCTCGGGACTAGCGGGAGGGCTCTACGAGCAGTACTTC. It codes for CASSSGLAGGLYEQYF.

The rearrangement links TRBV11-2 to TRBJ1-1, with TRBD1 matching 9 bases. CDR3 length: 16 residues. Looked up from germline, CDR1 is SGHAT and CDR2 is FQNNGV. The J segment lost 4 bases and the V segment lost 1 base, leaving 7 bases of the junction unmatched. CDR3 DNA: TGTGCCAGCAGCTTAGCTGCGGACAGGGGAGGCACTGAAGCTTTCTTT. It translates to CASSLAADRGGTEAFF.

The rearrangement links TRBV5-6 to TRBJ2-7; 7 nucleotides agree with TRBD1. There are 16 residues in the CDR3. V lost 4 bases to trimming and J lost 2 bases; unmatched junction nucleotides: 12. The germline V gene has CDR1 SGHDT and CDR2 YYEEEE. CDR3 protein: CASSQLPGQLPYEQYF. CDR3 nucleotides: TGTGCCAGCAGCCAGCTACCGGGACAGCTACCCTACGAGCAGTACTTC.

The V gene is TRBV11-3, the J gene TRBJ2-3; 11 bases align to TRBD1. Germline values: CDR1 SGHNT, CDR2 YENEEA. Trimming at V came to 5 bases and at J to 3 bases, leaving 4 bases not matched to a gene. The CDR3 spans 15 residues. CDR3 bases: TGTGCCAGCAGCCCCCGGGACAGGGGGACAGATACGCAGTATTTT. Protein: CASSPRDRGTDTQYF.

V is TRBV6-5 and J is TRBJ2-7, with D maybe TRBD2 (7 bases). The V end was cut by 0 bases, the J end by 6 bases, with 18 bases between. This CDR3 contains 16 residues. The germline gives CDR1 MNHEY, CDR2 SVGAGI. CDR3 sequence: CASSYSLGGLALEQYF. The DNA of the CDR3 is TGTGCCAGCAGTTACTCACTCGGGGGGCTAGCGCTCGAGCAGTACTTC.

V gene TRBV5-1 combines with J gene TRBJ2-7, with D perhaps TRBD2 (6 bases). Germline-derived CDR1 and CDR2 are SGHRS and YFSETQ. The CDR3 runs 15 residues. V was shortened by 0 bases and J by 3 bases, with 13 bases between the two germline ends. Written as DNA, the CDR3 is TGCGCCAGCAGCTTGGCCCTCGGGGGTGACTACGAGCAGTACTTC. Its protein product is CASSLALGGDYEQYF.

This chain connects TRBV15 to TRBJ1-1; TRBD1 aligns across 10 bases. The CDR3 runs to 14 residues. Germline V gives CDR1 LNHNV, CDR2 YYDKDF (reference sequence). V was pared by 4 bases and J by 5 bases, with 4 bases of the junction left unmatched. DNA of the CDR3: TGTGCCACCAGCAAGGGACAGGGGCGGACTGAAGCTTTCTTT. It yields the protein CATSKGQGRTEAFF.

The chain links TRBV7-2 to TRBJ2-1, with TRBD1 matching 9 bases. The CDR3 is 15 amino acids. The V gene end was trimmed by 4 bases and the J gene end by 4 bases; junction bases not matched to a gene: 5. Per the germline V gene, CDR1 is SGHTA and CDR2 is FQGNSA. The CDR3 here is CASSYGQGMYNEQFF. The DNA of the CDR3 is TGTGCCAGCAGCTATGGACAGGGGATGTACAATGAGCAGTTCTTC.

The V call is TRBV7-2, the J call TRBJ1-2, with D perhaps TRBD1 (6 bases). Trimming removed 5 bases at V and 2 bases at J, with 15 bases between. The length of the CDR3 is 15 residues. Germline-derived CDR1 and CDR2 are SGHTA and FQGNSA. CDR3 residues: CASSKTTGPNYGYTF. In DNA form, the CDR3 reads TGTGCCAGCAGCAAAACTACAGGGCCCAACTATGGCTACACCTTC.

The CDR3 loop reads CASSQRERTGAAMRPQHF. The CDR3 DNA follows: TGCGCCAGCAGCCAACGTGAAAGAACCGGGGCAGCGATGAGGCCCCAGCATTTT. V and J are TRBV4-1 and TRBJ1-5, with D possibly TRBD1 on 5 matching bases. This CDR3 region has 18 residues. CDR1 MGHRA and CDR2 YSYEKL come from the germline V gene. V lost 2 bases and J lost 9, with 26 bases in between.

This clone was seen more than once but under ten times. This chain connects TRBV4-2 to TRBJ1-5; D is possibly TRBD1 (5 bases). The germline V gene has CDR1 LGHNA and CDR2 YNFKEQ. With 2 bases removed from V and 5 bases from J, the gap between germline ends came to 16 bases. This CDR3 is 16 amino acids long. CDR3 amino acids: CASSQSGGTYDQPQHF. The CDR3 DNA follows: TGTGCCAGCAGCCAATCCGGGGGGACTTACGATCAGCCCCAGCATTTT.

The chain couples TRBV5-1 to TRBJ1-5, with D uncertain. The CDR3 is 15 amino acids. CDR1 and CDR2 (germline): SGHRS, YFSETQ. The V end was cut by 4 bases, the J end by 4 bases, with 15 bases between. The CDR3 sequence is CASSPDGSGNQPQHF. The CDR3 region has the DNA TGCGCCAGCAGCCCCGATGGTAGCGGGAATCAGCCCCAGCATTTT. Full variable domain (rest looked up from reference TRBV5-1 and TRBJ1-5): KAGVTQTPRYLIKTRGQQVTLSCSPISGHRSVSWYQQTPGQGLQFLFEYFSETQRNKGNFPGRFSGRQFSNSRSEMNVSTLELGDSALYLCASSPDGSGNQPQHFGDGTRLSIL.

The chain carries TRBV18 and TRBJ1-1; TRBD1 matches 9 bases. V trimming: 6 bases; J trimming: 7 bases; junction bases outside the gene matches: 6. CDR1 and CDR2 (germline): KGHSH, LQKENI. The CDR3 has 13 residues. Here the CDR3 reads CASSPTGGREAFF. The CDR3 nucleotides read TGTGCCAGCTCCCCTACAGGGGGCCGTGAAGCTTTCTTT.

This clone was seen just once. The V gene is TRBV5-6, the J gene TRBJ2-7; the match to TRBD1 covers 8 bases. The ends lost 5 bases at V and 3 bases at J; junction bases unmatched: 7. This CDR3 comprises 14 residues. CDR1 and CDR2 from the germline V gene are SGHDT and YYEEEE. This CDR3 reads CASRAARGLYEQYF. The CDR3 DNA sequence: TGTGCCAGCAGGGCGGCCAGGGGGCTCTACGAGCAGTACTTC. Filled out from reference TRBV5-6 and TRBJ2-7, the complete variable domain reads DAGVTQSPTHLIKTRGQQVTLRCSPKSGHDTVSWYQQALGQGPQFIFQYYEEEERQRGNFPDRFSGHQFPNYSSELNVNALLLGDSALYLCASRAARGLYEQYFGPGTRLTVT.

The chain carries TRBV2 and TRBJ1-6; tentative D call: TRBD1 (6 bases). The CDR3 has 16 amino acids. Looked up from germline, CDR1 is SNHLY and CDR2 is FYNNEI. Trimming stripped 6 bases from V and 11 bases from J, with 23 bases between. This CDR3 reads CASRTSGGGVGTPLHF. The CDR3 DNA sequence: TGTGCCAGCAGGACATCCGGAGGGGGGGTCGGTACACCCCTCCACTTT.

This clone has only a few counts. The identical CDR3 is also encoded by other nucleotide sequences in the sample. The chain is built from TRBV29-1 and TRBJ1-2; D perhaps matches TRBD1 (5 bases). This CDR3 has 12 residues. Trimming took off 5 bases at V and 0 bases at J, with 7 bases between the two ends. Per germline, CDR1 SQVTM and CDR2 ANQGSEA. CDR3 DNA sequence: TGCAGCGTTCAGGGAGCTAACTATGGCTACACCTTC. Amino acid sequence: CSVQGANYGYTF.

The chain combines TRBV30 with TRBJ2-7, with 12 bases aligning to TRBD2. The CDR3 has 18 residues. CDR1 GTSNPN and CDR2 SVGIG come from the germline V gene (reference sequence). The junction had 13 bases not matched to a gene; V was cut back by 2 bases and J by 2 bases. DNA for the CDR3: TGTGCCTGGAGTACCCCCCCCCGGCTAGCGGGAGGGGCCTACGAGCAGTACTTC. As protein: CAWSTPPRLAGGAYEQYF.

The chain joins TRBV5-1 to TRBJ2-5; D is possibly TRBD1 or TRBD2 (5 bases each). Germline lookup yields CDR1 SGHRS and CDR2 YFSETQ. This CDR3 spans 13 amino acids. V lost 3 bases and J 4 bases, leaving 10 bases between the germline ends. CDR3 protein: CASSSGPAETQYF. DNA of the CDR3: TGCGCCAGCAGCTCGGGGCCTGCAGAGACCCAGTACTTC.

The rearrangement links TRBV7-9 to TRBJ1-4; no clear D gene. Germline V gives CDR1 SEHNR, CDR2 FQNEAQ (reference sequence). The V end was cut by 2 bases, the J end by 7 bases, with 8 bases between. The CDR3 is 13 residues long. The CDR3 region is CASSLFGVEKLFF. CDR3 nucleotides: TGTGCCAGCAGCTTATTTGGGGTTGAAAAACTGTTTTTT.